One sample yielded the 5 T cell receptor beta chains listed below, sequenced in a study of blood T cell repertoires in COVID-19. Repertoires were generated with immunoSEQ multiplex PCR, while TCRdb's copy carries only in-frame clones and drops some. The data hold hundreds of thousands of clones, with roughly 90% observed a single time. Source material: peripheral blood. Receptors were obtained from a woman aged 70-85 years with COVID-19, enrolled during active disease.

The gene calls are TRBV2 and TRBJ2-5; TRBD1 matches at 11 bases. The CDR3 contains 15 residues. The germline CDR1 and CDR2 sequences are SNHLY and FYNNEI. V lost 5 bases, J lost 7 bases, and 9 bases stayed unmatched. CDR3 amino acids: CASSPGTGGSGTQYF. The CDR3 DNA sequence: TGTGCCAGCAGTCCCGGGACAGGGGGAAGTGGGACCCAGTACTTC. Combining the CDR3 with reference TRBV2 and TRBJ2-5 gives the whole variable domain EPEVTQTPSHQVTQMGQEVILRCVPISNHLYFYWYRQILGQKVEFLVSFYNNEISEKSEIFDDQFSVERPDGSNFTLKIRSTKLEDSAMYFCASSPGTGGSGTQYFGPGTRLLVL.

The chain joins TRBV11-2 to TRBJ2-5, with TRBD2 matching 9 bases. There are 15 residues in the CDR3. Germline CDR1 is SGHAT and CDR2 is FQNNGV. Unmatched junction bases numbered 10, after V lost 6 bases and J lost 5 bases. The CDR3 loop reads CASSLGGGARETQYF. In DNA, the CDR3 is TGTGCCAGCAGTCTTGGCGGGGGGGCCAGGGAGACCCAGTACTTC.

The rearrangement uses TRBV5-4 and TRBJ2-7; 7 nucleotides match TRBD2. Germline loops: CDR1 SGHNT, CDR2 YYREEE (reference sequence). This CDR3 region has 15 residues. After removal of 0 bases from V and 9 bases from J, the junction contained 12 bases not matched to a gene. Here the CDR3 reads CASSLESTRGVGQYF. The CDR3 nucleotides read TGTGCCAGCAGCTTGGAATCGACTCGGGGGGTCGGGCAGTACTTC.

The chain combines TRBV10-3 with TRBJ2-5; 8 nucleotides line up with TRBD2. This CDR3 has 13 residues. J lost 4 bases, V lost 5 bases, and 3 bases had no gene match. CDR1 ENHRY and CDR2 SYGVKD come from the germline V gene. The CDR3 bases are TGTGCCATCAGTCGGACTAGCCGAGAGACCCAGTACTTC. Encoded protein: CAISRTSRETQYF.

The genes are TRBV5-1 and TRBJ2-3; 10 nucleotides agree with TRBD2. CDR3 length equals 17 residues. Germline-derived CDR1 and CDR2 are SGHRS and YFSETQ. V was clipped by 0 bases and J by 2 bases; unmatched bases: 6. The CDR3, as DNA: TGCGCCAGCAGCTTGGGCCTAGCGGGAGACAACACAGATACGCAGTATTTT. Its translation: CASSLGLAGDNTDTQYF.